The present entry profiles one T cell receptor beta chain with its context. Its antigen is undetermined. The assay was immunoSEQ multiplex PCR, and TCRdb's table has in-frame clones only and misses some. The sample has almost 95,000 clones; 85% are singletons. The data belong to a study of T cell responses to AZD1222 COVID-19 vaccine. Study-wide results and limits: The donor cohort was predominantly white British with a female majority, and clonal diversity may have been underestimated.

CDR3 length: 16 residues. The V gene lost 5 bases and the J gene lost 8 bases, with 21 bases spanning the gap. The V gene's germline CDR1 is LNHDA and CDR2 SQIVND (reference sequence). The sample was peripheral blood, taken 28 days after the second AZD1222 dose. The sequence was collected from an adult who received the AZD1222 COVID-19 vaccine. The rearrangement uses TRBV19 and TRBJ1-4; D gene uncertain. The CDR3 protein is CASSPYPGPGGEKLFF. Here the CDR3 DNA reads TGTGCCAGTAGTCCATATCCGGGCCCCGGCGGGGAAAAACTGTTTTTT.